These 18 T cell receptor beta chains originate from one sample sequenced in a study of post-analysis software for immune sequencing data. These receptors lack a known antigen. TCR beta cDNA libraries included unique molecular identifiers. TCRdb analysed the PCR reads with MiXCR anew, one entry per CDR3 protein. The table includes approximately 630,000 distinct CDR3 sequences, approximately 59% detected once. Study-wide results and caveats: Controls showed lower frequencies than patients for roughly five TRBV segments, and TRBV5-6, TRBV5-1 and TRBV20-1 were among these.

The sample comprised blood. The receptor source for this set is a girl aged 2-10 years with multiple sclerosis.

This clonotype was counted between two and nine times. The V call is TRBV29-1, the J call TRBJ2-1; 9 positions match TRBD2. The CDR3 is 10 residues long. Trimming cost V 6 bases and J 10 bases; bases outside gene matches: 1. The germline CDR1 and CDR2 sequences are SQVTM and ANQGSEA. CDR3 sequence reads: CSVGLAEQFF. The DNA of the CDR3 is TGCAGCGTCGGACTAGCGGAGCAGTTCTTC.

CDR3 nucleotide sequence: TGTGCCAGCATTTTCGGGACAGGGAATTCACCCCTCCACTTT. Amino acid sequence: CASIFGTGNSPLHF. The chain is built from TRBV2 and TRBJ1-6, with TRBD1 matching over 9 bases. The CDR3 totals 14 residues. The V gene's germline CDR1 is SNHLY and CDR2 FYNNEI. Unmatched junction bases numbered 5, after V lost 7 bases and J lost 7 bases.

V gene TRBV10-3 combines with J gene TRBJ2-6, with D tentatively TRBD2 (5 bases). This CDR3 region has 16 residues. Germline loops: CDR1 ENHRY, CDR2 SYGVKD. V lost 6 bases and J lost 0, with 12 bases in between. CDR3 amino acids: CAIRKDSSSGANVLTF. The CDR3 region has the DNA TGTGCCATCAGGAAGGACTCAAGCTCTGGGGCCAACGTCCTGACTTTC.

The chain links TRBV10-3 to TRBJ2-3; 10 bases are a match to TRBD2. The CDR3 extends over 14 amino acids. V was pared by 7 bases and J by 4 bases, with 5 bases of the junction left unmatched. Germline-derived CDR1 and CDR2 are ENHRY and SYGVKD. This chain's CDR3 is CAINEREGADTQYF. The CDR3 nucleotides read TGTGCCATCAACGAGCGGGAGGGGGCAGATACGCAGTATTTT.

The chain carries TRBV2 and TRBJ2-6; D gene unclear. V lost 2 bases and J 4 bases, leaving 6 bases between the germline ends. Germline CDR1 reads SNHLY; CDR2 reads FYNNEI. The CDR3 is 14 residues long. The CDR3 sequence: CASSESYGANVLTF. The CDR3 DNA reads as TGTGCCAGCAGTGAAAGTTACGGGGCCAACGTCCTGACTTTC. Full variable domain (rest looked up from reference TRBV2 and TRBJ2-6): EPEVTQTPSHQVTQMGQEVILRCVPISNHLYFYWYRQILGQKVEFLVSFYNNEISEKSEIFDDQFSVERPDGSNFTLKIRSTKLEDSAMYFCASSESYGANVLTFGAGSRLTVL.

The chain couples TRBV4-3 to TRBJ1-1; TRBD1 aligns across 7 bases. The CDR3 runs 16 residues. Germline V gives CDR1 LGHNA, CDR2 YSLEER. Unmatched junction bases numbered 7, after V lost 2 bases and J lost 1 base. The chain's CDR3 is CASSQIGAGGNTEAFF. The DNA for the CDR3 is TGCGCCAGCAGCCAAATTGGAGCAGGGGGGAACACTGAAGCTTTCTTT.

The rearrangement joins TRBV20-1 to TRBJ2-3; 11 bases are shared with TRBD2. Losses at the gene ends were 5 bases for V and 0 bases for J; bases not matched to a gene: 4. Germline-derived CDR1 and CDR2 are DFQATT and SNEGSKA (reference sequence). The length of the CDR3 is 15 residues. The CDR3 DNA sequence: TGCAGTGCTCAGGGACTAGCGGAGAGCACAGATACGCAGTATTTT. Its protein is CSAQGLAESTDTQYF.

The chain carries TRBV4-1 and TRBJ2-1, with a weak D call TRBD2 (6 bases). CDR1 MGHRA and CDR2 YSYEKL come from the germline V gene. CDR3 length: 16 amino acids. V shed 1 base and J shed 6 bases, with 16 bases lying between them. The CDR3 nucleotides read TGCGCCAGCAGCCAAGTGGGGCGGGACCTATTCAATGAGCAGTTCTTC. It codes for CASSQVGRDLFNEQFF.

This clonotype was picked up one time. V and J are TRBV11-2 and TRBJ2-2; D remains ambiguous. Germline V gene sequence: CDR1 SGHAT, CDR2 FQNNGV. V was trimmed by 4 bases and J by 6 bases, leaving 9 bases between them. The CDR3 runs to 13 residues. CDR3 DNA: TGTGCCAGCAGCTCACTGAGCGCCGGGGAGCTGTTTTTT. This translates into CASSSLSAGELFF.

The rearrangement joins TRBV15 to TRBJ2-3; D unclear. Germline-derived CDR1 and CDR2 are LNHNV and YYDKDF (reference sequence). The V end lost 1 base, the J end lost 0 bases, and 17 bases lay between the germline ends. This CDR3 is 18 amino acids long. The CDR3 reads CATSRGGLSGTSTDTQYF. The CDR3, as DNA: TGTGCCACCAGCAGAGGGGGTTTGTCAGGTACCAGCACAGATACGCAGTATTTT.

The rearrangement joins TRBV15 to TRBJ2-3; D not certain. V was shortened by 0 bases and J by 6 bases, with 7 bases between the two germline ends. The CDR3 is 13 amino acids. Germline CDR1 LNHNV, CDR2 YYDKDF (reference sequence). CDR3 bases: TGTGCCACCAGCAGAGATGCCCGCGATACGCAGTATTTT. Residues: CATSRDARDTQYF.

In its sample, this clonotype was seen once. This chain joins TRBV12-3 or TRBV12-4 and TRBJ2-5, with 12 bases lining up with TRBD2. The CDR3 contains 15 residues. Unmatched junction bases numbered 13, after V lost 6 bases and J lost 11 bases. The CDR3 loop is CASSSLAGGLAEQYF. CDR3 nucleotide sequence: TGTGCCAGCAGCTCTCTAGCGGGGGGGCTTGCTGAGCAGTACTTC.

The rearrangement joins TRBV20-1 to TRBJ2-1; 10 bases agree with TRBD2. Germline CDR1 DFQATT, CDR2 SNEGSKA (reference sequence). J was trimmed by 1 base and V by 5 bases; bases with no gene match: 11. There are 17 residues in the CDR3. The CDR3 loop is CSALPLAGGLSYNEQFF. The CDR3 nucleotides read TGCAGTGCTCTTCCCTTAGCGGGGGGCCTATCCTACAATGAGCAGTTCTTC.

Only one count was recorded for this clonotype. A junction boundary mismatches the germline segment, possibly from a read error. V gene TRBV7-2 combines with J gene TRBJ2-2; 7 nucleotides agree with TRBD2. The length of the CDR3 is 14 residues. In germline, CDR1 is SGHTA, CDR2 FQGNSA. The CDR3 DNA sequence: TGTGCCAGCAGCTTAGCGGGGGGGTCCGGGGAGCCGTTTTTT. It yields the protein CASSLAGGSGEPFF.

This chain joins TRBV24-1 and TRBJ2-3, with D unclear. The V end was cut by 4 bases, the J end by 1 base, with 8 bases between. Germline lookup yields CDR1 KGHDR and CDR2 SFDVKD. This CDR3 contains 14 residues. The CDR3 loop reads CATSDVGRTDTQYF. CDR3 in DNA: TGTGCCACCAGTGACGTTGGACGCACAGATACGCAGTATTTT.

This clonotype was observed a single time. This chain uses TRBV3-1 with TRBJ2-5; a weak D match, TRBD2 (7 bases). V was trimmed by 0 bases and J by 4 bases, leaving 15 bases between them. From germline, CDR1 is LGHDT and CDR2 YNNKEL (reference sequence). The CDR3 sequence is 16 residues long. The CDR3, as DNA: TGTGCCAGCAGCCAAGATGGGGGGGGCGCGGGAGAGACCCAGTACTTC. Translating it yields CASSQDGGGAGETQYF.

The rearrangement uses TRBV30 and TRBJ2-1; 12 nucleotides align to TRBD2. Germline CDR1 is GTSNPN and CDR2 is SVGIG (reference sequence). J gave up 0 bases and V 3 bases, and 3 bases lay outside the gene matches. The CDR3 loop spans 16 amino acids. The CDR3 loop reads CAWRLAGGSSYNEQFF. The CDR3 nucleotides read TGTGCCTGGAGGCTAGCGGGAGGGAGCTCCTACAATGAGCAGTTCTTC.

This clonotype has only a few counts. This chain joins TRBV7-3 and TRBJ2-1; D may be TRBD2 (6 bases). This CDR3 spans 14 amino acids. Per germline, CDR1 SGHTA and CDR2 FQGTGA. V lost 6 bases, J lost 8 bases, and 17 bases lay in between. CDR3 coding DNA: TGTGCCAGCAGTCCCGCCGGGAGCGGCGATGAGCAGTTCTTC. Protein sequence: CASSPAGSGDEQFF.